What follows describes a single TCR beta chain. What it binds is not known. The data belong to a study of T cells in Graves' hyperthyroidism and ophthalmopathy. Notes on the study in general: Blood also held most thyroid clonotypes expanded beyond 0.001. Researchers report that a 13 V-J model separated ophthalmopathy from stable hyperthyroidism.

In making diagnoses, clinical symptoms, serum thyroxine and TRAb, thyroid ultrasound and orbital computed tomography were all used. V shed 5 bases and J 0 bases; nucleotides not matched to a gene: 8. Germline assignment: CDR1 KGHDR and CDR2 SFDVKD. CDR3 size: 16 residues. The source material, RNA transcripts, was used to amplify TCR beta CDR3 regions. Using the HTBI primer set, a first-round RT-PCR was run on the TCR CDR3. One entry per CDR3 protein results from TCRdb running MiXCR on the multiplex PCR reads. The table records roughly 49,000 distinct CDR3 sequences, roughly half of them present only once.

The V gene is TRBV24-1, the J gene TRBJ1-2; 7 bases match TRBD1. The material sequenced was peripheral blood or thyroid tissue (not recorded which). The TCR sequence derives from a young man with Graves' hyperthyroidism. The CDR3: CATSGLDRDSNYGYTF. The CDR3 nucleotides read TGTGCCACCAGTGGTCTTGACAGGGATTCTAACTATGGCTACACCTTC.